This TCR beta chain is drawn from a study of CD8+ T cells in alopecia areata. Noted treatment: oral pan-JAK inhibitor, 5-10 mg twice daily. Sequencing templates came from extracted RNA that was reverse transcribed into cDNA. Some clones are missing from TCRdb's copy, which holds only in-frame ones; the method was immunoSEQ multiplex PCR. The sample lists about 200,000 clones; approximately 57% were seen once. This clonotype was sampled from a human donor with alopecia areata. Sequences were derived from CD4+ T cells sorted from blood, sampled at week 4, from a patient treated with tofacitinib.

The CDR3: CASRTAPNTEAFF. The CDR3 nucleotides read TGTGCCAGCAGGACAGCACCCAACACTGAAGCTTTCTTT. The V call is TRBV25-1, the J call TRBJ1-1; possible D gene TRBD1, 5 bases. This CDR3 comprises 13 residues. The ends were cut back, 6 bases at V and 2 bases at J, with 10 bases in the middle. Per germline, CDR1 MGHDK and CDR2 SYGVNS.